The 12 T cell receptor beta chains listed next were all sequenced from one sample in a study of blood T cell repertoires in COVID-19. The table came from immunoSEQ multiplex PCR; TCRdb's copy has only in-frame clones and leaves some out. The table has 200,000 to 250,000 clones, about four fifths seen once; the top ten hold under 1.5%. Source material: PBMCs or T cells enriched from blood (not recorded which). The receptors stem from a woman in her thirties or forties with acute COVID-19.

V and J are TRBV28 and TRBJ2-7; 10 bases fit TRBD2. Germline lookup yields CDR1 MDHEN and CDR2 SYDVKM. With 3 bases clipped from V and 1 base from J, the junction kept 6 bases outside the gene matches. The CDR3 totals 16 residues. CDR3 bases: TGTGCCAGCAGTTTGCAAATAGCGGGAGGATCCTACGAGCAGTACTTC. Protein sequence: CASSLQIAGGSYEQYF.

The rearrangement links TRBV10-3 to TRBJ1-5; 7 nucleotides line up with TRBD1. The germline CDR1 and CDR2 sequences are ENHRY and SYGVKD. V lost 10 bases and J lost 0; bases outside the gene matches: 3. This CDR3 has 13 amino acids. In DNA form, the CDR3 reads TGTGCCACGAGACAGGGTAGCAATCAGCCCCAGCATTTT. It translates to CATRQGSNQPQHF.

The chain combines TRBV27 with TRBJ1-2; 7 bases map to TRBD1. The germline V gene encodes CDR1 MNHEY and CDR2 SMNVEV (reference sequence). V lost 8 bases to trimming and J lost 5 bases; unmatched junction nucleotides: 5. The CDR3 length is 12 residues. CDR3 region: CASADREYGYTF. CDR3 sequence (DNA): TGTGCCAGCGCTGACAGGGAGTATGGCTACACCTTC.

The chain couples TRBV3-1 (or the pseudogene TRBV3-2) to TRBJ1-3; D not certain. Trimming stripped 2 bases from V and 6 bases from J, with 11 bases between. The CDR3 loop spans 14 amino acids. Germline lookup yields CDR1 LGHDT and CDR2 YNNKEL (reference sequence). In nucleotides, the CDR3 is TGTGCCAGCAGCCAAATACCGCTAGCAAACACCATATATTTT. This gives the protein CASSQIPLANTIYF.

This chain connects TRBV28 to TRBJ1-2, with 7 bases fitting TRBD1. J was trimmed by 5 bases and V by 4 bases; bases with no gene match: 25. This CDR3 has 20 amino acids. Per germline, CDR1 MDHEN and CDR2 SYDVKM. The CDR3 region is CASSSSRVPGQISLWYGYTF. The DNA for the CDR3 is TGTGCCAGCAGTTCCTCTCGAGTCCCGGGACAGATATCACTTTGGTATGGCTACACCTTC.

A few counts support this clone. The V call is TRBV19, the J call TRBJ1-5; TRBD1 might be the D (6 bases). This CDR3 has 15 amino acids. The germline V gene has CDR1 LNHDA and CDR2 SQIVND (reference sequence). V was clipped by 7 bases and J by 2 bases, with 15 bases between them. The CDR3 loop reads CASNLRQARNQPQHF. The CDR3 nucleotides read TGTGCCAGTAACCTGAGACAGGCCCGCAATCAGCCCCAGCATTTT.

The count of this clone is one. The CDR3 DNA is TGTGCCAGCAGTTCACTGGGAGGGATACTCTATGGCTACACCTTC. The encoded protein is CASSSLGGILYGYTF. This chain joins TRBV27 and TRBJ1-2; D ambiguous. This CDR3 is 15 amino acids long. With 4 bases removed from V and 4 bases from J, the gap between germline ends came to 16 bases. Germline V gene data show CDR1 as MNHEY and CDR2 as SMNVEV (reference sequence).

The chain combines TRBV6-5 with TRBJ2-3; TRBD2 is a possible D gene (7 bases). The CDR3 is 15 residues long. V was clipped by 10 bases and J by 3 bases, with 20 bases between them. CDR1 is MNHEY, CDR2 SVGAGI, per germline. CDR3 protein: CATGGEGGHTDTQYF. CDR3 coding DNA: TGTGCCACCGGCGGAGAGGGGGGGCATACAGATACGCAGTATTTT.

The chain links TRBV14 to TRBJ2-7; D ambiguous. Germline V lookup: CDR1 SGHDN, CDR2 FVKESK. The CDR3 is 14 amino acids. Trimming removed 2 bases from V and 1 base from J, with 9 bases in between. In nucleotides, the CDR3 is TGTGCCAGCAGCCAACTGGGCATATCCTACGAGCAGTACTTC. Its protein is CASSQLGISYEQYF.

The chain combines TRBV30 with TRBJ2-3, with 9 bases lining up with TRBD2. The germline CDR1 and CDR2 sequences are GTSNPN and SVGIG (reference sequence). This CDR3 is 15 amino acids long. CDR3 sequence reads: CADDGGRARGDTQYF. CDR3 DNA: TGTGCTGACGACGGCGGGAGGGCCCGGGGAGATACGCAGTATTTT.

J is TRBJ2-1 and V is TRBV18; D remains ambiguous. Germline V gene lookup returns CDR1 KGHSH and CDR2 LQKENI. CDR3 length: 17 amino acids. The V gene lost 0 bases and the J gene lost 0 bases, with 12 bases spanning the gap. Here the CDR3 DNA reads TGTGCCAGCTCACCACCAAATCTAGGCAGCTCCTACAATGAGCAGTTCTTC. Amino acid sequence: CASSPPNLGSSYNEQFF.

The CDR3 DNA follows: TGCGCCAGCAGCCGGGTCGCAACCAACGAGCAGTACTTC. Translating gives CASSRVATNEQYF. This chain joins TRBV5-1 and TRBJ2-7, with D hard to call. The V end lost 4 bases, the J end lost 5 bases, and 13 bases lay between the germline ends. There are 13 residues in the CDR3. Per the germline V gene, CDR1 is SGHRS and CDR2 is YFSETQ.